This paragraph reports one TCR beta chain. Antigen: not known. These data originate in a study of shared clonotypes between healthy human individuals. Study findings and constraints: A limitation of the genetic and exposure-history diversity represented arose from few donors.

V lost 6 bases to trimming and J lost 6 bases, with 17 bases between them. The CDR3 has 14 amino acids. Germline-derived CDR1 and CDR2 are MNHEY and SMNVEV (reference sequence). This table comes from immunoSEQ multiplex PCR, and its TCRdb copy is limited to in-frame clones, with some not included. The sample lists a few million clones; about 90% were seen once. This chain uses TRBV27 with TRBJ1-2, with a weak D call TRBD1 (5 bases). Sequencing was performed on naive CD4+ T cells from PBMCs. Subset noted: CD45RA+ positively selected. This clonotype was obtained from a man in his late teens or twenties in good health. Some clones in this sample may be carry-over from other donors' samples. This CDR3 reads CASSPWGEGHGYTF. The DNA for the CDR3 is TGTGCCAGCAGCCCCTGGGGGGAGGGCCATGGCTACACCTTC.